This T cell receptor (beta chain) was retrieved from a study of T cell responses to AZD1222 COVID-19 vaccine. Some clones are missing from TCRdb's copy, which holds only in-frame ones; the method was immunoSEQ multiplex PCR. This sample has around 120,000 clones; roughly 87% occur once, and the top ten carry 2% to 3%. The CDR3 contains 15 residues. The ends were cut back, 7 bases at V and 6 bases at J, with 22 bases in the middle. Germline loops: CDR1 SQVTM, CDR2 ANQGSEA. This clone was seen just once. V and J are TRBV29-1 and TRBJ2-1; D possibly corresponds to TRBD2 (6 bases). The sequences come from peripheral blood, collected 28 days after the second AZD1222 dose. The source is an adult who received the AZD1222 COVID-19 vaccine. The CDR3 is CSARKDGGSRNEQFF. The CDR3 DNA reads as TGCAGCGCACGAAAAGACGGGGGTTCCCGCAATGAGCAGTTCTTC.